Listed here are 15 T cell receptor beta chains from one sample, sequenced in a study of shared clonotypes between healthy human individuals (dated by TCRdb to between 2020 and 2021). Receptor amplification or capture employed the immunoSEQ multiplex PCR assay. The source is immuneACCESS, and TCRdb retained only in-frame sequences with V and J called. Part of the clones is not carried over; for the studies checked, unresolved V genes explain less than half of this, and the remainder is unexplained. For this sample there are approximately 1.9 million clones; about 93% appear just once. The top ten constitute more than 1.5% of the sample. For the CD8 naive samples, CD45RO-negative cells were positively selected for CCR7, yielding a CD45RA+CCR7+ population from which TemRA cells were excluded. The sequenced sample consisted of naive CD8+ T cells from PBMCs. The sample's cell subset or site, from its label and the paper: CD45RA+CCR7+. The receptors originated from a man between 18 and 35 years old in good health. Some clones in this sample may be carry-over from other donors' samples.

This chain connects TRBV27 to TRBJ2-1; no clear D. CDR1 and CDR2 from the germline V gene are MNHEY and SMNVEV (reference sequence). The CDR3 spans 15 residues. V dropped 5 bases and J dropped 4 bases, with 15 bases sitting between them. CDR3 protein: CASSGSDTSYNEQFF. The CDR3 nucleotides read TGTGCCAGCAGTGGGTCAGATACATCTTACAATGAGCAGTTCTTC.

This clone occurred once. This chain uses TRBV7-8 with TRBJ2-4; TRBD2 aligns across 7 bases. V dropped 6 bases and J dropped 4; count of bases not matched to a gene: 9. The germline V gene encodes CDR1 SGHVS and CDR2 FQNEAQ. The CDR3 has 15 residues. The DNA for the CDR3 is TGTGCCAGCAGTATATCGGGGAGGGTGAAAAACATTCAGTACTTC. It yields the protein CASSISGRVKNIQYF.

The chain recombines TRBV5-6 with TRBJ2-5; 10 bases map to TRBD2. The V segment lost 4 bases and the J segment 3 bases; nucleotides outside the gene matches: 3. This CDR3 comprises 14 residues. Germline V gives CDR1 SGHDT, CDR2 YYEEEE. The CDR3, as DNA: TGTGCCAGCAGCGAAGCGGGAGGGAAAGAGACCCAGTACTTC. It encodes CASSEAGGKETQYF.

The genes are TRBV5-6 and TRBJ2-1; D gene ambiguous. V lost 7 bases, J lost 0 bases, and 14 bases lay in between. Germline V gives CDR1 SGHDT, CDR2 YYEEEE. This CDR3 contains 15 residues. The CDR3, as DNA: TGTGCCAGCGCGCTGGGCGGAAGCTCCTACAATGAGCAGTTCTTC. It is translated as CASALGGSSYNEQFF.

The chain joins TRBV9 to TRBJ2-7; TRBD1 agrees at 8 bases. Germline CDR1 SGDLS, CDR2 YYNGEE. This CDR3 region has 16 residues. V lost 4 bases to trimming and J lost 0 bases; unmatched junction nucleotides: 9. Here the CDR3 reads CASSPGATGASYEQYF. CDR3 coding DNA: TGTGCCAGCAGCCCAGGGGCGACAGGGGCCTCCTACGAGCAGTACTTC.

The chain couples TRBV4-3 to TRBJ2-7; TRBD2 aligns across 9 bases. This CDR3 comprises 16 residues. From germline, CDR1 is LGHNA and CDR2 YSLEER. V lost 2 bases and J lost 2; bases outside the gene matches: 7. DNA for the CDR3: TGCGCCAGCAGCCAAATCAGACTAGCGGAAACCTACGAGCAGTACTTC. Amino acids: CASSQIRLAETYEQYF.

The chain is built from TRBV27 and TRBJ2-2; either TRBD1 or TRBD2 may supply D (6 bases each). Per germline, CDR1 MNHEY and CDR2 SMNVEV (reference sequence). Trimming took 1 base from V and 1 from J, leaving 10 bases between them. The CDR3 totals 16 residues. CDR3: CASSLYGGLNTGELFF. Here the CDR3 DNA reads TGTGCCAGCAGTTTATATGGGGGGCTGAACACCGGGGAGCTGTTTTTT.

CDR3 loop: CASSFSGIGTEAFF. In DNA form, the CDR3 reads TGTGCCAGCAGCTTTTCAGGTATTGGCACTGAAGCTTTCTTT. This rearrangement joins TRBV5-4 to TRBJ1-1, with D hard to call. Looked up from germline, CDR1 is SGHNT and CDR2 is YYREEE (reference sequence). This CDR3 has 14 residues. Trimming took 2 bases from V and 4 from J, leaving 12 bases between them.

This rearrangement joins TRBV7-8 to TRBJ2-5; D is possibly TRBD2 (5 bases). Germline-derived CDR1 and CDR2 are SGHVS and FQNEAQ. The CDR3 is 14 residues long. V was shortened by 7 bases and J by 2 bases, with 14 bases between the two germline ends. In DNA, the CDR3 is TGTGCCAGCACGGCGGGCCCGATTCAAGAGACCCAGTACTTC. This translates into CASTAGPIQETQYF.

This CDR3 is CASSYFNLNSPLHF. In DNA, the CDR3 is TGTGCCAGCAGTTACTTCAACCTTAATTCACCCCTCCACTTT. The rearrangement links TRBV6-6 to TRBJ1-6, with D hard to call. Germline V gene data show CDR1 as MNHNY and CDR2 as SVGAGI (reference sequence). The CDR3 length is 14 residues. Deletions cut 1 base from V and 6 bases from J, with 7 bases between.

J is TRBJ2-3 and V is TRBV7-9; 7 bases map to TRBD1. The CDR3 spans 15 residues. With V trimmed by 3 bases and J by 5 bases, 8 bases remained unmatched. Germline V lookup: CDR1 SEHNR, CDR2 FQNEAQ (reference sequence). CDR3 sequence: CASSFSDRVLDTQYF. As DNA, the CDR3 is TGTGCCAGCAGCTTCTCCGACAGGGTGTTAGATACGCAGTATTTT.

This chain connects TRBV28 to TRBJ2-2; tentative D call: TRBD1 (6 bases). CDR1 is MDHEN and CDR2 is SYDVKM in the germline V gene. Trimming removed 3 bases at V and 0 bases at J, with 11 bases between. The CDR3 extends over 16 amino acids. Here the CDR3 reads CASSFRGYANTGELFF. DNA of the CDR3: TGTGCCAGCAGTTTCAGGGGCTACGCGAACACCGGGGAGCTGTTTTTT.

Worth noting for this clone: The same CDR3 also results from other DNA sequences found in this sample. This chain links TRBV25-1 with TRBJ2-7; D call uncertain. CDR1 is MGHDK and CDR2 is SYGVNS in the germline V gene. This CDR3 is built from 10 residues. V lost 4 bases to trimming and J lost 6 bases, with 4 bases between them. The CDR3 DNA sequence: TGTGCCAGCAGTGCCGGCGAGCAGTACTTC. Translation: CASSAGEQYF.

CDR3 region: CASSLAGVVYEQYF. The CDR3 DNA reads as TGTGCCAGCAGCTTAGCGGGAGTAGTCTACGAGCAGTACTTC. V usage is TRBV13 and J usage is TRBJ2-7; maybe TRBD2 (6 bases). This CDR3 comprises 14 residues. Trimming pared 1 base from V and 3 bases from J, leaving 10 bases between. Germline V gene sequence: CDR1 PRHDT, CDR2 FYEKMQ (reference sequence).

The rearrangement uses TRBV30 and TRBJ2-1; 9 bases match TRBD1. J was trimmed by 4 bases and V by 2 bases; bases with no gene match: 9. CDR3 length equals 16 residues. The germline V gene has CDR1 GTSNPN and CDR2 SVGIG (reference sequence). The CDR3 bases are TGTGCCTGGAGTCCTATCCCGGGACAGGGATACAATGAGCAGTTCTTC. This encodes CAWSPIPGQGYNEQFF.